This T cell receptor beta chain stems from a study of CXCR3-negative and CXCR3-positive naive CD8 T cells. Notes on the study in general: Memory cells showed distinct TRBV-TRBJ patterns, while the two naive subsets matched. Diversity was high in both naive subsets and much lower in memory cells.

The CDR3 runs to 14 residues. Germline V lookup: CDR1 DFQATT, CDR2 SNEGSKA (reference sequence). About this clonotype: Its antigen is currently unknown.

Each TRB cDNA library was prepared by 5' RACE (with UMI labels). TCRdb reprocessed the 5' RACE reads and stores each CDR3 protein as one record, lacking DNA. The sample spans about 8,300 distinct CDR3 sequences; the ten largest clones claim about 2%. Sequencing was carried out using naive CXCR3- CD8+ T cells from blood. Subset described: CD45RO-CCR7+CD27+CD95- naive CD8+ T cells lacking CXCR3 (TNR3-). V usage is TRBV20-1 and J usage is TRBJ2-7; the D call from TCRdb, TRBD2, cannot be confirmed without DNA. The clonotype originates from a human donor in good health. Some clones in this sample may be carry-over from other donors' samples. CDR3 loop: CSAQIAGGFYEQYF.